The present T cell receptor beta chain was sequenced within a study of memory CD4+ T cells and cytomegalovirus serostatus. In the study overall: Of the healthy Belgian adults, nine or ten were CMV seropositive and 24 seronegative. Study-wide results and limits: Of under 200 reported CMV TCRbeta sequences, 60 to 85 were found in memory CD4+ repertoires.

About this clone itself: The target antigen is unknown.

Single viable CD3+CD4+CD8-CD45RO+ cells were sorted as the memory CD4+ T cells. Serum IgG to CMV pp150, pp28, p38 and p52 defined serostatus. V lost 0 bases and J 9 bases, leaving 6 bases between the germline ends. The CDR3 runs to 12 residues. Germline V lookup: CDR1 SGHAT, CDR2 FQNNGV. The protocol was immunoSEQ multiplex PCR, while the TCRdb copy is restricted to in-frame clones and leaves out a portion. The sample yields over 40,000 clones, approximately 81% seen once. The TCR originated in an adult in good health and CMV-seropositive. Input material: memory CD4+ T cells from blood. The rearrangement links TRBV11-2 to TRBJ2-4; D is undetermined. The CDR3 loop reads CASSLEGSIQYF. The DNA for the CDR3 is TGTGCCAGCAGCTTAGAGGGTTCCATTCAGTACTTC.